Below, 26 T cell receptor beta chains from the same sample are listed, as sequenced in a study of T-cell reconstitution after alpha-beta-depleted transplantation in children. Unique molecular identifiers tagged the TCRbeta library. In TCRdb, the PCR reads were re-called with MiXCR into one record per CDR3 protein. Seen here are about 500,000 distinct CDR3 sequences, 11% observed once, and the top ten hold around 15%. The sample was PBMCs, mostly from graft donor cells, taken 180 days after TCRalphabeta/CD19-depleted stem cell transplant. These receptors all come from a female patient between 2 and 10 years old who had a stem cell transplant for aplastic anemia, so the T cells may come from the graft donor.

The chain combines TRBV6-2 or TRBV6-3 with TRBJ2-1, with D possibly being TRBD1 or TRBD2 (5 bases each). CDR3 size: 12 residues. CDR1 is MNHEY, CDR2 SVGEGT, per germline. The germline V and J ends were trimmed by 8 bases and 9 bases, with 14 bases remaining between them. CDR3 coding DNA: TGTGCCAGCCGGGACCCTAGGTCTGAGCAGTTCTTC. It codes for CASRDPRSEQFF.

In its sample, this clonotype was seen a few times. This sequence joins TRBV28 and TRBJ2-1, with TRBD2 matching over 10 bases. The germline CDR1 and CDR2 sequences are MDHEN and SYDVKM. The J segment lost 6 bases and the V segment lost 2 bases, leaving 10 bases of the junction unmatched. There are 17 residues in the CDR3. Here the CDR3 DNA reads TGTGCCAGCAGTTTACCTCCGGCTAGCGGGAGATCCAATGAGCAGTTCTTC. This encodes CASSLPPASGRSNEQFF.

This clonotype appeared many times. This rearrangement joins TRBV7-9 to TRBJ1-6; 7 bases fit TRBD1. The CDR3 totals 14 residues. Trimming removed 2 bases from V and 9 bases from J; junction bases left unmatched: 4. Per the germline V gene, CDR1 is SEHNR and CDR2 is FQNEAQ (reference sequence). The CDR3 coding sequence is TGTGCCAGCAGCTTAAACCAGGGGGGTTCACCCCTCCACTTT. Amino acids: CASSLNQGGSPLHF.

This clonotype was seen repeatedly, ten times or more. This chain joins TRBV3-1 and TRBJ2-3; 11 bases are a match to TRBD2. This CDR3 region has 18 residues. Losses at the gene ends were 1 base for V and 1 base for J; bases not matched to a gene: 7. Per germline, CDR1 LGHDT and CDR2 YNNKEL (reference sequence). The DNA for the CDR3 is TGTGCCAGCAGCCAAGTCCTAGCGGGAGGTAAACGCACAGATACGCAGTATTTT. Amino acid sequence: CASSQVLAGGKRTDTQYF.

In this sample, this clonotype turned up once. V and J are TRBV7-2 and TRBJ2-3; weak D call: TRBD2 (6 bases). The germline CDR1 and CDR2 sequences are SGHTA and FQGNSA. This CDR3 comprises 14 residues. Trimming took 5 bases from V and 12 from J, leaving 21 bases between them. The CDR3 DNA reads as TGTGCCAGCAGCCTAGGAAGGGACCCTACTAGCCAGTATTTT. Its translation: CASSLGRDPTSQYF.

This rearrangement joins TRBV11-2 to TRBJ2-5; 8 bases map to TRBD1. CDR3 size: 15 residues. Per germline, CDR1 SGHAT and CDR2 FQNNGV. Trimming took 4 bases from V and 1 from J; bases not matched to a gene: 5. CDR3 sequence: CASSWSGQGQETQYF. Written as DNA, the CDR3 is TGTGCCAGCAGCTGGTCCGGACAGGGCCAAGAGACCCAGTACTTC.

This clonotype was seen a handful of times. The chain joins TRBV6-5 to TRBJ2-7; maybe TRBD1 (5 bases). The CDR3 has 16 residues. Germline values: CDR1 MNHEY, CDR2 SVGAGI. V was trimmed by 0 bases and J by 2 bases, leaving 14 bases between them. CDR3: CASSYSRTGYPYEQYF. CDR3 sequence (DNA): TGTGCCAGCAGTTACTCGAGAACAGGATATCCCTACGAGCAGTACTTC.

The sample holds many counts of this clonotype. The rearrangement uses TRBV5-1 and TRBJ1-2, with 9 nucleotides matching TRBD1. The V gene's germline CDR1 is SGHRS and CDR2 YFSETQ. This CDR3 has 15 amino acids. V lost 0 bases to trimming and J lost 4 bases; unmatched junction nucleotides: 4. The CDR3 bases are TGCGCCAGCAGCTTGGCCTCGGACAGGGGCTATGGCTACACCTTC. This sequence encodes CASSLASDRGYGYTF.

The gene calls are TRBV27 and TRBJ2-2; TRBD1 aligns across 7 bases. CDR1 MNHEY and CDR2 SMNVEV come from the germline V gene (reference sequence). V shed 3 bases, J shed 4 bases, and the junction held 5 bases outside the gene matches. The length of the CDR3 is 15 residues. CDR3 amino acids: CASSFMTGITGELFF. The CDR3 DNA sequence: TGTGCCAGCAGTTTTATGACAGGGATCACCGGGGAGCTGTTTTTT.

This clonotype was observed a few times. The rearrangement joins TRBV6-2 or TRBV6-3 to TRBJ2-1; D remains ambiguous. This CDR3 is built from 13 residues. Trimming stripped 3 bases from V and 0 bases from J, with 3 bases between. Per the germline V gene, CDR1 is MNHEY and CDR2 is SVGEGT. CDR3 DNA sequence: TGTGCCAGCAGTTATGACTCCTACAATGAGCAGTTCTTC. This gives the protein CASSYDSYNEQFF.

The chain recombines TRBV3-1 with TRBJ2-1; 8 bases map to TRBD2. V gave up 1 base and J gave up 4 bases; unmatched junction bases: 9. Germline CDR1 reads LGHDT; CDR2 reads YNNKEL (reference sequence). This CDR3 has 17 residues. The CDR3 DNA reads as TGTGCCAGCAGCCAAGGGGAAGCGGGAGTCCCTTACAATGAGCAGTTCTTC. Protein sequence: CASSQGEAGVPYNEQFF.

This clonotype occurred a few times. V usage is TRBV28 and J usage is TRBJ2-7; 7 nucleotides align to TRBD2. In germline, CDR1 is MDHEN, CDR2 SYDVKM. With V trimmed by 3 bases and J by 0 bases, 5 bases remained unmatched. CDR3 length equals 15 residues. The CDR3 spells CASSFHTGGSYEQYF. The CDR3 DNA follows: TGTGCCAGCAGTTTCCATACGGGGGGCTCCTACGAGCAGTACTTC.

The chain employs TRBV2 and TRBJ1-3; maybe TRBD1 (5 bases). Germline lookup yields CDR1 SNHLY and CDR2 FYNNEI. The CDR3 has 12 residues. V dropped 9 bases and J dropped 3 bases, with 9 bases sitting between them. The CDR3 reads CARTEGGNTIYF. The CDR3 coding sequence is TGTGCCAGGACAGAGGGTGGAAACACCATATATTTT.

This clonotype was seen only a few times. CDR3 loop: CASSTSGTNEQFF. The CDR3 coding sequence is TGCGCCAGCAGCACTAGCGGGACGAATGAGCAGTTCTTC. The chain recombines TRBV5-1 with TRBJ2-1; 10 bases map to TRBD2. From germline, CDR1 is SGHRS and CDR2 YFSETQ. The CDR3 covers 13 residues. The ends lost 4 bases at V and 7 bases at J; junction bases unmatched: 2.

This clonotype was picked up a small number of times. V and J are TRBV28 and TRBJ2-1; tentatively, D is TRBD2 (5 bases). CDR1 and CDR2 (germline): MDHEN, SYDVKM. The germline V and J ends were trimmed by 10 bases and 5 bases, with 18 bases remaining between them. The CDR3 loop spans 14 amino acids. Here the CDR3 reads CATTVGVIHNEQFF. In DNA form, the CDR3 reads TGTGCCACTACGGTGGGAGTAATCCACAATGAGCAGTTCTTC.

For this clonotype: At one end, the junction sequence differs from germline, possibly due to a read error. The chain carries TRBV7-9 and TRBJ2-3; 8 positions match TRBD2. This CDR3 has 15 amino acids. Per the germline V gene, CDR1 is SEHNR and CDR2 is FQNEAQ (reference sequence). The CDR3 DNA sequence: TGTTCCAGCAGCTTAGACGGGAGGGCGACAGATACGCAGTATTTT. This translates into CSSSLDGRATDTQYF.

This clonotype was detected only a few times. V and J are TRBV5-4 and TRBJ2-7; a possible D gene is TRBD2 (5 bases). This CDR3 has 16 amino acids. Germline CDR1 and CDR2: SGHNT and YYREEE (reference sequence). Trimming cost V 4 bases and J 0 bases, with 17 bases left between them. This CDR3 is CASSPSRDYFSYEQYF. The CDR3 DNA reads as TGTGCCAGCAGCCCCTCAAGAGACTACTTCTCCTACGAGCAGTACTTC.

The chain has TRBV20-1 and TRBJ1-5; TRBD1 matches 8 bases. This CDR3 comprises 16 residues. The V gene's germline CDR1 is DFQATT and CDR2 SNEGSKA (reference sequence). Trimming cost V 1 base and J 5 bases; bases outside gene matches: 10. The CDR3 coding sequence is TGCAGTGCTAGAGTTCAGGGGGCTGGGGGTTATCAGCCCCAGCATTTT. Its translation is CSARVQGAGGYQPQHF.

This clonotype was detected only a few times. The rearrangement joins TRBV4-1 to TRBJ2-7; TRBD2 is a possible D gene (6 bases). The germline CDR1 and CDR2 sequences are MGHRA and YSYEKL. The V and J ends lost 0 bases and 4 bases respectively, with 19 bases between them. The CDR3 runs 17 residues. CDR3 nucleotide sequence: TGCGCCAGCAGCCAAGATCGACCAGGGATGGGGGGTTACGAGCAGTACTTC. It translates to CASSQDRPGMGGYEQYF.

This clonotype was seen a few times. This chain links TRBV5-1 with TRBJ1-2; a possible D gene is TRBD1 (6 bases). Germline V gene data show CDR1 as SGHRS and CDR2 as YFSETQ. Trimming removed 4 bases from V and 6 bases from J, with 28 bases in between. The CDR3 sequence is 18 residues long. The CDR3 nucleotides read TGCGCCAGCAGCCAACTACTACAGGGTTCCCCGACGAAACATGGCTACACCTTC. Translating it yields CASSQLLQGSPTKHGYTF.

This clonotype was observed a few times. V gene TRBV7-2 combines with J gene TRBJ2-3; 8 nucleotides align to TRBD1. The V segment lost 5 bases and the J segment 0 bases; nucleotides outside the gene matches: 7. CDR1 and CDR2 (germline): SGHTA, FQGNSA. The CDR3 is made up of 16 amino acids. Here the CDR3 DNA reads TGTGCCAGCAGCCTCGGGCGGGACAGGAGCACAGATACGCAGTATTTT. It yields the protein CASSLGRDRSTDTQYF. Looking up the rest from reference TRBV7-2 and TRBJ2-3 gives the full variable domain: GAGVSQSPSNKVTEKGKDVELRCDPISGHTALYWYRQSLGQGLEFLIYFQGNSAPDKSGLPSDRFSAERTGGSVSTLTIQRTQQEDSAVYLCASSLGRDRSTDTQYFGPGTRLTVL.

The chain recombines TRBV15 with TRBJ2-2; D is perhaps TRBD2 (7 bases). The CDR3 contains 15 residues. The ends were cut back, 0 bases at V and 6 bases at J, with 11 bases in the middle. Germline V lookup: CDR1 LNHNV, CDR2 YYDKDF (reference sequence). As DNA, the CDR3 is TGTGCCACCAGCAGAGACAGGGAGGGGGCCGGGGAGCTGTTTTTT. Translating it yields CATSRDREGAGELFF.

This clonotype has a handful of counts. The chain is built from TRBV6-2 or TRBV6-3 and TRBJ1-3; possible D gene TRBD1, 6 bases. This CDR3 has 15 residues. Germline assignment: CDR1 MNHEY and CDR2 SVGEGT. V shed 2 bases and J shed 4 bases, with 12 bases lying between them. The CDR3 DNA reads TGTGCCAGCAGTTACCGACGGGGACAAGGAAACACCATATATTTT. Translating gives CASSYRRGQGNTIYF.

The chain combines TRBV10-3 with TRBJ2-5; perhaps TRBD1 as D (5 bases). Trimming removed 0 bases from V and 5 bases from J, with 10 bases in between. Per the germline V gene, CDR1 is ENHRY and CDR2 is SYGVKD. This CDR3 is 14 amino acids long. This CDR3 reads CAISESMKGETQYF. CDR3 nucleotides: TGTGCCATCAGTGAGTCGATGAAGGGGGAGACCCAGTACTTC.

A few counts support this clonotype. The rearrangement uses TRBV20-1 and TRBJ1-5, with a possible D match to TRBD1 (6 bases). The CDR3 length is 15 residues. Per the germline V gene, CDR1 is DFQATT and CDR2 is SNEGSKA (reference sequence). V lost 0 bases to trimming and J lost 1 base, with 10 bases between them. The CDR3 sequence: CSARDPGVSNQPQHF. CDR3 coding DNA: TGCAGTGCTAGAGATCCAGGGGTGAGCAATCAGCCCCAGCATTTT.

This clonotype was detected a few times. CDR3 DNA sequence: TGTGCCAGCAGCTTACACGCACAGGGTTTTAATGAGCAGTTCTTC. Translating gives CASSLHAQGFNEQFF. The gene calls are TRBV7-9 and TRBJ2-1; the D gene is possibly TRBD1 (6 bases). V was cut by 2 bases and J by 7 bases, with 15 bases left in between. The CDR3 runs 15 residues. Germline V gives CDR1 SEHNR, CDR2 FQNEAQ (reference sequence). Together with reference TRBV7-9 and TRBJ2-1, the CDR3 gives the full variable domain: DTGVSQNPRHKITKRGQNVTFRCDPISEHNRLYWYRQTLGQGPEFLTYFQNEAQLEKSRLLSDRFSAERPKGSFSTLEIQRTEQGDSAMYLCASSLHAQGFNEQFFGPGTRLTVL.